The 17 T cell receptor beta chains below all came from one sample that was sequenced in a study of blood T cell repertoires in COVID-19. This table comes from immunoSEQ multiplex PCR, and its TCRdb copy is limited to in-frame clones, with some not included. The sample lists 250,000 to 300,000 clones, roughly 90% occurring once. Sequencing was done on a sample of PBMCs or T cells enriched from blood (not recorded which). Receptors were obtained from a young woman who had recovered from COVID-19.

This chain joins TRBV19 and TRBJ2-1, with a tentative D call TRBD1 (5 bases). The CDR3 has 14 amino acids. Germline CDR1 LNHDA, CDR2 SQIVND (reference sequence). With 1 base removed from V and 8 bases from J, the gap between germline ends came to 12 bases. The CDR3 DNA sequence: TGTGCCAGTAGTATAGGGGGCGGCCCCCATGAGCAGTTCTTC. Translating gives CASSIGGGPHEQFF.

This rearrangement joins TRBV28 to TRBJ1-5, with D possibly being TRBD1 (6 bases). The CDR3 totals 18 residues. Per germline, CDR1 MDHEN and CDR2 SYDVKM. V shed 3 bases and J shed 2 bases, with 20 bases lying between them. Here the CDR3 DNA reads TGTGCCAGCAGTTTCGGGGTGGCAGGGGTGATCCGCAATCAGCCCCAGCATTTT. Amino acid sequence: CASSFGVAGVIRNQPQHF.

The chain uses TRBV10-2 and TRBJ2-7, with 12 bases aligning to TRBD1. Per the germline V gene, CDR1 is WSHSY and CDR2 is SAAADI. The V gene end was trimmed by 6 bases and the J gene end by 6 bases; junction bases not matched to a gene: 9. The CDR3 sequence is 15 residues long. CDR3 protein: CASSDRDRGLSEQYF. In nucleotides, the CDR3 is TGCGCCAGCAGCGATCGGGACAGGGGGCTTTCCGAGCAGTACTTC.

The chain employs TRBV5-6 and TRBJ2-3, with 9 bases identical to TRBD1. The germline gives CDR1 SGHDT, CDR2 YYEEEE. The CDR3 spans 15 residues. Trimming took 2 bases from V and 3 from J; bases not matched to a gene: 4. CDR3 sequence: CASSFGQGFTDTQYF. As DNA, the CDR3 is TGTGCCAGCAGCTTTGGACAGGGGTTTACAGATACGCAGTATTTT. The entire variable domain, with the rest obtained from reference TRBV5-6 and TRBJ2-3, is as follows: DAGVTQSPTHLIKTRGQQVTLRCSPKSGHDTVSWYQQALGQGPQFIFQYYEEEERQRGNFPDRFSGHQFPNYSSELNVNALLLGDSALYLCASSFGQGFTDTQYFGPGTRLTVL.

This clone was seen only once. The chain couples TRBV11-3 to TRBJ2-5; TRBD2 might be the D (5 bases). The V gene's germline CDR1 is SGHNT and CDR2 YENEEA. This CDR3 comprises 15 residues. The germline V and J ends were trimmed by 2 bases and 5 bases, with 15 bases remaining between them. The CDR3 region is CASSLRGIFGETQYF. The CDR3 nucleotides read TGTGCCAGCAGCTTACGAGGGATTTTCGGGGAGACCCAGTACTTC. The variable domain in full, completed from reference TRBV11-3 and TRBJ2-5, reads EAGVVQSPRYKIIEKKQPVAFWCNPISGHNTLYWYLQNLGQGPELLIRYENEEAVDDSQLPKDRFSAERLKGVDSTLKIQPAELGDSAVYLCASSLRGIFGETQYFGPGTRLLVL.

This chain joins TRBV4-1 and TRBJ1-5; 7 nucleotides line up with TRBD1. Germline V CDR1 and CDR2: MGHRA, YSYEKL. The CDR3 extends over 16 amino acids. Trimming took 0 bases from V and 3 from J; bases not matched to a gene: 5. The CDR3 DNA reads TGCGCCAGCAGCCAAGATGACAGGGTATACAATCAGCCCCAGCATTTT. Its translation: CASSQDDRVYNQPQHF.

This clone was observed once. V is TRBV11-1 and J is TRBJ2-3; TRBD1 is a possible D gene (6 bases). The CDR3 is 17 residues long. V lost 0 bases and J 3 bases, leaving 16 bases between the germline ends. Germline V gene sequence: CDR1 SGHAT, CDR2 FQDESV (reference sequence). The CDR3 nucleotides are TGTGCCAGCAGCTTAGCGGTTGCCAGGGGAAGGACAGATACGCAGTATTTT. Translated: CASSLAVARGRTDTQYF. The full variable domain, in which reference TRBV11-1 and TRBJ2-3 provide the parts outside the CDR3, is EAEVAQSPRYKITEKSQAVAFWCDPISGHATLYWYRQILGQGPELLVQFQDESVVDDSQLPKDRFSAERLKGVDSTLKIQPAELGDSAMYLCASSLAVARGRTDTQYFGPGTRLTVL.

The V call is TRBV3-1 (or the pseudogene TRBV3-2), the J call TRBJ1-2; possible D gene TRBD1, 5 bases. Germline assignment: CDR1 LGHDT and CDR2 YNNKEL (reference sequence). This CDR3 has 15 residues. The germline V and J ends were trimmed by 0 bases and 2 bases, with 10 bases remaining between them. The CDR3 DNA reads TGTGCCAGCAGCCAAGACAGGGAAGGAAACTATGGCTACACCTTC. This sequence encodes CASSQDREGNYGYTF.

The chain combines TRBV6-5 with TRBJ1-2; D is possibly TRBD1 (5 bases). V lost 6 bases, J lost 0 bases, and 8 bases lay in between. CDR1 and CDR2 (germline): MNHEY, SVGAGI. This CDR3 region has 13 residues. CDR3 DNA: TGTGCCAGCAGGCGACAGTCTAACTATGGCTACACCTTC. Its translation is CASRRQSNYGYTF.

This clone has a handful of counts. The V and J genes are TRBV10-3 and TRBJ2-1; 7 bases line up with TRBD2. With 3 bases clipped from V and 0 bases from J, the junction kept 5 bases outside the gene matches. CDR3 length: 16 amino acids. The germline CDR1 and CDR2 sequences are ENHRY and SYGVKD. This CDR3 reads CAISDGGTGSYNEQFF. CDR3 nucleotides: TGTGCCATCAGTGACGGGGGGACCGGCTCCTACAATGAGCAGTTCTTC.

CDR3 bases: TGTGCCAGCAGTGATGGGGCTTACACTGAAGCTTTCTTT. Its protein product is CASSDGAYTEAFF. The chain links TRBV25-1 to TRBJ1-1, with D maybe TRBD1 (5 bases). Trimming pared 3 bases from V and 3 bases from J, leaving 8 bases between. Germline loops: CDR1 MGHDK, CDR2 SYGVNS. The CDR3 spans 13 residues.

The count of this clone is one. The gene calls are TRBV30 and TRBJ1-4, with a weak D call TRBD1 (5 bases). The CDR3 totals 13 residues. V was clipped by 5 bases and J by 5 bases, with 12 bases between them. CDR1 GTSNPN and CDR2 SVGIG come from the germline V gene (reference sequence). CDR3 region: CAWLQVGNEKLFF. The DNA of the CDR3 is TGTGCCTGGTTACAGGTGGGGAATGAAAAACTGTTTTTT.

V and J are TRBV5-1 and TRBJ1-3; D unclear. Trimming cost V 6 bases and J 0 bases, with 13 bases left between them. The germline CDR1 and CDR2 sequences are SGHRS and YFSETQ. The CDR3 has 15 amino acids. In DNA form, the CDR3 reads TGCGCCAGCACACGCGGAGGTGACTCTGGAAACACCATATATTTT. Its translation is CASTRGGDSGNTIYF.

The rearrangement joins TRBV5-8 to TRBJ1-2; 7 bases match TRBD1. From germline, CDR1 is SGHTS and CDR2 YDEGEE. V shed 2 bases, J shed 10 bases, and the junction held 8 bases outside the gene matches. The CDR3 spans 13 residues. CDR3 sequence: CASSFVDRVVYTF. The CDR3 DNA sequence: TGTGCCAGCAGCTTCGTCGACAGGGTGGTCTACACCTTC.

The CDR3 DNA reads as TGTGCCAGCTCGAATTTCGGACAGGCAGTCCCTGGAAACACCATATATTTT. It codes for CASSNFGQAVPGNTIYF. This chain connects TRBV28 to TRBJ1-3, with 7 bases fitting TRBD1. V lost 8 bases to trimming and J lost 2 bases; unmatched junction nucleotides: 15. CDR1 and CDR2 from the germline V gene are MDHEN and SYDVKM. The CDR3 loop spans 17 amino acids. Together with reference TRBV28 and TRBJ1-3, the CDR3 gives the full variable domain: DVKVTQSSRYLVKRTGEKVFLECVQDMDHENMFWYRQDPGLGLRLIYFSYDVKMKEKGDIPEGYSVSREKKERFSLILESASTNQTSMYLCASSNFGQAVPGNTIYFGEGSWLTVV.

The chain joins TRBV6-5 to TRBJ2-7; weak D call: TRBD1 (6 bases). Trimming cost V 6 bases and J 3 bases, with 18 bases left between them. Germline V gives CDR1 MNHEY, CDR2 SVGAGI. This CDR3 is 15 amino acids long. This CDR3 is CASSHPGTRDYEQYF. CDR3 bases: TGTGCCAGCAGCCACCCCGGGACAAGGGACTACGAGCAGTACTTC.

The chain joins TRBV3-1 (or the pseudogene TRBV3-2) to TRBJ2-3; no definite D call. Trimming took off 4 bases at V and 0 bases at J, with 14 bases between the two ends. The CDR3 totals 16 residues. Germline V gene sequence: CDR1 LGHDT, CDR2 YNNKEL (reference sequence). This chain's CDR3 is CASSPFGGSSTDTQYF. The DNA for the CDR3 is TGTGCCAGCAGCCCCTTTGGCGGCTCTAGCACAGATACGCAGTATTTT.